Shown below are 17 T cell receptor beta chains from a single sample sequenced in a study of blood T cell repertoires in COVID-19. Clones were sequenced by immunoSEQ multiplex PCR, and TCRdb holds only the in-frame ones, with some missing. The sample contains around 250,000 clones, 84% of which appear only once. What was sequenced was peripheral blood. The source is a woman in her forties who had recovered from COVID-19.

The CDR3 bases are TGTGCCAGCATGACCCCCACGGACAGGGGAAGTTTCCACGAGCAGTACTTC. Protein sequence: CASMTPTDRGSFHEQYF. The chain couples TRBV2 to TRBJ2-7; TRBD1 matches 9 bases. CDR3 length equals 17 residues. CDR1 is SNHLY, CDR2 FYNNEI, per germline. The junction had 18 bases not matched to a gene; V was cut back by 7 bases and J by 5 bases.

This clone occurred once. The chain carries TRBV5-1 and TRBJ2-1; 10 bases are a match to TRBD1. The V gene's germline CDR1 is SGHRS and CDR2 YFSETQ. This CDR3 is built from 15 residues. V shed 2 bases, J shed 5 bases, and the junction held 4 bases outside the gene matches. CDR3 amino acids: CASSLFGTGDNEQFF. In DNA form, the CDR3 reads TGCGCCAGCAGCTTATTTGGGACAGGGGACAATGAGCAGTTCTTC.

The V gene is TRBV29-1, the J gene TRBJ1-4; unclear D gene. Germline loops: CDR1 SQVTM, CDR2 ANQGSEA. Between the trimmed V and J ends, which lost 4 bases and 3 bases, there was a span of 6 bases. This CDR3 has 12 amino acids. DNA of the CDR3: TGCAGCGTTGGCGGGTCTAATGAAAAACTGTTTTTT. It translates to CSVGGSNEKLFF. Using reference TRBV29-1 and TRBJ1-4 for the parts outside the CDR3, the full variable domain is SAVISQKPSRDICQRGTSLTIQCQVDSQVTMMFWYRQQPGQSLTLIATANQGSEATYESGFVIDKFPISRPNLTFSTLTVSNMSPEDSSIYLCSVGGSNEKLFFGSGTQLSVL.

This chain links TRBV24-1 with TRBJ2-3, with D possibly being TRBD2 (5 bases). This CDR3 contains 17 residues. In germline, CDR1 is KGHDR, CDR2 SFDVKD. V was clipped by 3 bases and J by 0 bases, with 15 bases between them. The CDR3 DNA follows: TGTGCCACCAGTGATCTAGACGGCAGGACTAGCACAGATACGCAGTATTTT. Its translation: CATSDLDGRTSTDTQYF.

J is TRBJ2-4 and V is TRBV6-1, with TRBD1 identical over 7 bases. The V gene's germline CDR1 is MNHNS and CDR2 SASEGT. This CDR3 spans 19 amino acids. V was pared by 3 bases and J by 0 bases, with 14 bases of the junction left unmatched. The CDR3 protein is CASSDLGQALKLAKNIQYF. The DNA for the CDR3 is TGTGCCAGCAGTGACTTAGGACAGGCGTTAAAATTAGCCAAAAACATTCAGTACTTC.

The chain is built from TRBV7-3 and TRBJ1-1; a possible D gene is TRBD1 (6 bases). The length of the CDR3 is 14 residues. Germline CDR1 is SGHTA and CDR2 is FQGTGA. Trimming cost V 5 bases and J 1 base, with 11 bases left between them. In DNA, the CDR3 is TGTGCCAGCAGCCCACAGGGTTGGAACACTGAAGCTTTCTTT. As protein: CASSPQGWNTEAFF.

The chain recombines TRBV10-3 with TRBJ2-2; 8 bases match TRBD1. Germline trimming cut 2 bases from V and 6 bases from J; bases unmatched to any gene: 2. The V gene's germline CDR1 is ENHRY and CDR2 SYGVKD. The CDR3 has 14 residues. The CDR3 DNA sequence: TGTGCCATCAGTGAGGACAGGGGAGCCGGGGAGCTGTTTTTT. The encoded protein is CAISEDRGAGELFF.

The V call is TRBV2, the J call TRBJ1-1, with 7 bases that match TRBD1. The CDR3 has 14 residues. CDR1 is SNHLY, CDR2 FYNNEI, per germline. V gave up 4 bases and J gave up 2 bases; unmatched junction bases: 4. CDR3 sequence reads: CASSARTGNTEAFF. The CDR3 coding sequence is TGTGCCAGCAGTGCTAGGACAGGAAACACTGAAGCTTTCTTT.

The V call is TRBV2, the J call TRBJ1-1, with D unclear. This CDR3 is built from 13 residues. The V end lost 7 bases, the J end lost 1 base, and 10 bases lay between the germline ends. Germline values: CDR1 SNHLY, CDR2 FYNNEI. The CDR3 DNA reads as TGTGCCAGCACCAAAGGGAGGAACACTGAAGCTTTCTTT. Protein product: CASTKGRNTEAFF.

The chain has TRBV7-9 and TRBJ2-1, with D perhaps TRBD2 (5 bases). Germline CDR1 SEHNR, CDR2 FQNEAQ (reference sequence). The ends were cut back, 0 bases at V and 13 bases at J, with 10 bases in the middle. This CDR3 is built from 12 residues. DNA for the CDR3: TGTGCCAGCAGCTTAGCCGGGGAACTCCAGTTCTTC. This encodes CASSLAGELQFF.

This clone came up once. The chain is built from TRBV6-6 and TRBJ2-1; 13 nucleotides line up with TRBD2. V shed 6 bases, J shed 4 bases, and the junction held 3 bases outside the gene matches. CDR1 MNHNY and CDR2 SVGAGI come from the germline V gene (reference sequence). The CDR3 sequence is 15 residues long. As DNA, the CDR3 is TGTGCCAGCAGCGGGGGACTAGCGGGATACAATGAGCAGTTCTTC. Encoded protein: CASSGGLAGYNEQFF.

The rearrangement uses TRBV5-1 and TRBJ1-6; 10 bases match TRBD1. Germline-derived CDR1 and CDR2 are SGHRS and YFSETQ. This CDR3 region has 15 residues. J lost 6 bases, V lost 0 bases, and 0 bases had no gene match. The CDR3 spells CASSLGTGGNSPLHF. The CDR3 DNA is TGCGCCAGCAGCTTGGGGACAGGGGGTAATTCACCCCTCCACTTT.

This sequence joins TRBV9 and TRBJ2-1; 11 nucleotides match TRBD2. Germline lookup yields CDR1 SGDLS and CDR2 YYNGEE. CDR3 length: 15 amino acids. V trimming: 2 bases; J trimming: 7 bases; junction bases outside the gene matches: 5. The CDR3 nucleotides read TGTGCCAGCAGCGTTAGCGGGGGGGCAGAAAATGAGCAGTTCTTC. This gives the protein CASSVSGGAENEQFF.

The V and J genes are TRBV7-9 and TRBJ1-2; D is uncertain. The germline V and J ends were trimmed by 0 bases and 1 base, with 6 bases remaining between them. The CDR3 runs 14 residues. Germline CDR1 and CDR2: SEHNR and FQNEAQ (reference sequence). This CDR3 is CASSLAVGNYGYTF. DNA for the CDR3: TGTGCCAGCAGCTTAGCGGTCGGTAACTATGGCTACACCTTC.

J is TRBJ2-7 and V is TRBV3-1 (or the pseudogene TRBV3-2); D remains ambiguous. Germline assignment: CDR1 LGHDT and CDR2 YNNKEL (reference sequence). V lost 2 bases, J lost 5 bases, and 7 bases lay in between. This CDR3 is 12 amino acids long. CDR3 nucleotide sequence: TGTGCCAGCAGCCAACTTCCTGACGAGCAGTACTTC. It specifies CASSQLPDEQYF.

This clone was counted once. The V gene is TRBV2, the J gene TRBJ2-1; 8 positions agree with TRBD2. CDR1 and CDR2 from the germline V gene are SNHLY and FYNNEI. The CDR3 covers 14 residues. V was pared by 5 bases and J by 9 bases, with 9 bases of the junction left unmatched. The CDR3 bases are TGTGCCAGCAGTCCCGGGGGGGCGTTGAGTGAGCAGTTCTTC. It yields the protein CASSPGGALSEQFF.

The rearrangement links TRBV28 to TRBJ2-7, with a possible D match to TRBD2 (5 bases). Germline CDR1 MDHEN, CDR2 SYDVKM. V was shortened by 4 bases and J by 2 bases, with 6 bases between the two germline ends. The CDR3 is 12 residues long. CDR3 nucleotides: TGTGCCAGCAGTTCGACTACCTACGAGCAGTACTTC. The encoded protein is CASSSTTYEQYF.